This entry lists 8 T cell receptor beta chains sequenced from one sample in a study of blood T cell repertoires in COVID-19. TCRdb's table, derived via immunoSEQ multiplex PCR, lists solely in-frame clones and lacks some. The sample includes roughly 300,000 clones, around 87% seen only once; the top ten take about 8%. Sequenced: peripheral blood. The receptors shown here come from a woman in her forties or fifties who had recovered from COVID-19.

The chain links TRBV28 to TRBJ2-5; 7 nucleotides line up with TRBD2. The V and J ends lost 8 bases and 4 bases, in that order; junction bases with no gene match: 10. This CDR3 has 14 residues. Germline V gene sequence: CDR1 MDHEN, CDR2 SYDVKM. The CDR3 region is CASDSAGEGETQYF. The CDR3 DNA reads TGTGCCAGCGATTCGGCGGGGGAGGGAGAGACCCAGTACTTC.

CDR3 DNA sequence: TGTGCCAGCAGCCCTGGAGGAGATAACACCGGGGAGCTGTTTTTT. The encoded protein is CASSPGGDNTGELFF. The chain joins TRBV5-4 to TRBJ2-2, with D possibly TRBD2 on 5 matching bases. The CDR3 length is 15 residues. Between the trimmed V and J ends, which lost 4 bases and 2 bases, there was a span of 12 bases. Germline loops: CDR1 SGHNT, CDR2 YYREEE (reference sequence).

The rearrangement links TRBV18 to TRBJ1-4; D perhaps matches TRBD1 (6 bases). CDR1 and CDR2 from the germline V gene are KGHSH and LQKENI. The V end lost 4 bases, the J end lost 2 bases, and 11 bases lay between the germline ends. The CDR3 length is 15 residues. The CDR3 spells CASSLGTQTNEKLFF. The CDR3 coding sequence is TGTGCCAGCTCACTGGGGACACAGACTAATGAAAAACTGTTTTTT.

This clone showed up just once. This chain connects TRBV5-1 to TRBJ2-2; a weak D match, TRBD2 (6 bases). The CDR3 consists of 15 residues. Per the germline V gene, CDR1 is SGHRS and CDR2 is YFSETQ. Trimming left V 1 base short and J 5 bases short, with 12 bases between. The CDR3 DNA reads as TGCGCCAGCAGCTTGCGGGACGGGGGTACCGGGGAGCTGTTTTTT. It specifies CASSLRDGGTGELFF.

The J gene is TRBJ2-7, the V gene TRBV6-5; D possibly corresponds to TRBD2 (6 bases). V was shortened by 6 bases and J by 4 bases, with 13 bases between the two germline ends. The CDR3 contains 13 residues. Per germline, CDR1 MNHEY and CDR2 SVGAGI. The CDR3 DNA sequence: TGTGCCAGCAGCCGGGGGAATTTATACGAGCAGTACTTC. Translating it yields CASSRGNLYEQYF.

CDR3 bases: TGCGCCAGCAGCCAAGGGGACCGGGACAGACGCGAAAAACTGTTTTTT. Translation: CASSQGDRDRREKLFF. V gene TRBV4-1 combines with J gene TRBJ1-4, with TRBD1 matching over 7 bases. The CDR3 extends over 16 amino acids. CDR1 MGHRA and CDR2 YSYEKL come from the germline V gene. The ends lost 1 base at V and 8 bases at J; junction bases unmatched: 10.

The chain is built from TRBV5-1 and TRBJ2-5, with a weak D call TRBD2 (5 bases). The length of the CDR3 is 17 residues. Germline loops: CDR1 SGHRS, CDR2 YFSETQ. V lost 3 bases, J lost 5 bases, and 23 bases lay in between. The CDR3 here is CASSSTINPPPGETQYF. CDR3 DNA sequence: TGCGCCAGCAGCTCGACGATAAACCCACCACCGGGGGAGACCCAGTACTTC.

The V gene is TRBV5-1, the J gene TRBJ2-2; tentatively, D is TRBD2 (7 bases). The CDR3 is made up of 16 amino acids. Germline V gene lookup returns CDR1 SGHRS and CDR2 YFSETQ. Trimming removed 4 bases at V and 4 bases at J, with 17 bases between. DNA for the CDR3: TGCGCCAGCAGCCGACCAGGGGAGGGGTCCACCGGGGAGCTGTTTTTT. This translates into CASSRPGEGSTGELFF.